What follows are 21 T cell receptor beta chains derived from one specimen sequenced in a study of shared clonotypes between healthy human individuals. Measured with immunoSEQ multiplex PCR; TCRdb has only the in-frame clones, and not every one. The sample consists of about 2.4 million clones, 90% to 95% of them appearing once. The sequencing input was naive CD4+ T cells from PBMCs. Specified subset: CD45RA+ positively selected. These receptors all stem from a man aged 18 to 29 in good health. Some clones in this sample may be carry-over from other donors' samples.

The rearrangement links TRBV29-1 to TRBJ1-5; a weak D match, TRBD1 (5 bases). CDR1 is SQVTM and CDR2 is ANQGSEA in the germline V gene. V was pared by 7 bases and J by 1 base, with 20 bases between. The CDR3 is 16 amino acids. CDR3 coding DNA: TGCAGCGCCGTAGGGGACGGTACGACGAGCAATCAGCCCCAGCATTTT. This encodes CSAVGDGTTSNQPQHF.

DNA for the CDR3: TGCGCCAGCAGCTTGGTTCCATCCGGCCCGGGACAGGGAGGTTTGACTAATGAAAAACTGTTTTTT. It specifies CASSLVPSGPGQGGLTNEKLFF. The chain joins TRBV5-1 to TRBJ1-4; 9 bases agree with TRBD1. Per germline, CDR1 SGHRS and CDR2 YFSETQ. The CDR3 is made up of 22 amino acids. After removal of 0 bases from V and 2 bases from J, the junction contained 20 bases not matched to a gene.

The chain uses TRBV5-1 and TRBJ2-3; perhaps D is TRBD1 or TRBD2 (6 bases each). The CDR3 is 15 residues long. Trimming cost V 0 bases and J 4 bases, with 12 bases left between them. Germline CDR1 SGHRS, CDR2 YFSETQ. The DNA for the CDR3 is TGCGCCAGCAGCTTGGTTCCGGGGGCCCCAGATACGCAGTATTTT. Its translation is CASSLVPGAPDTQYF.

The CDR3 region has the DNA TGTGCCAGCAGCTTAGTCCCTGGGGGGACCTACAATGAGCAGTTCTTC. Its protein product is CASSLVPGGTYNEQFF. This chain joins TRBV11-3 and TRBJ2-1, with D perhaps matching TRBD2 (6 bases). CDR1 SGHNT and CDR2 YENEEA come from the germline V gene. Deletions cut 1 base from V and 2 bases from J, with 12 bases between. The length of the CDR3 is 16 residues.

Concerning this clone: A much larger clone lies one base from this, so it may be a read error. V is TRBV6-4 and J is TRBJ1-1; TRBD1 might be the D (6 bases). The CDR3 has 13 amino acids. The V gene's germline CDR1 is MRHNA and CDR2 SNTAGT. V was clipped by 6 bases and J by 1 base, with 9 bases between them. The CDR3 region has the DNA TGTGCCAGCAGCCTACAGGGGAACACTGAAGCTTTCTTT. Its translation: CASSLQGNTEAFF.

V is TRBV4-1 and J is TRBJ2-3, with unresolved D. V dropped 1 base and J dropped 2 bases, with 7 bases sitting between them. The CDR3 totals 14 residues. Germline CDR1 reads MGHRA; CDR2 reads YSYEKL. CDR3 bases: TGCGCCAGCAGCCAAGCTTCGAACACAGATACGCAGTATTTT. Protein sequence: CASSQASNTDTQYF.

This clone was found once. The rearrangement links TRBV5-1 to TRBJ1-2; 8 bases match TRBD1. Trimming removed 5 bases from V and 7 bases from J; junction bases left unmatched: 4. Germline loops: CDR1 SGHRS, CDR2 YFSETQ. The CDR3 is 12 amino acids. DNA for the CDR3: TGCGCCAGCAGTCAGGGGGCCTTTGGCTACACCTTC. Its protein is CASSQGAFGYTF. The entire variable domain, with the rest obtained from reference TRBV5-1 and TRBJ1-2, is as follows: KAGVTQTPRYLIKTRGQQVTLSCSPISGHRSVSWYQQTPGQGLQFLFEYFSETQRNKGNFPGRFSGRQFSNSRSEMNVSTLELGDSALYLCASSQGAFGYTFGSGTRLTVV.

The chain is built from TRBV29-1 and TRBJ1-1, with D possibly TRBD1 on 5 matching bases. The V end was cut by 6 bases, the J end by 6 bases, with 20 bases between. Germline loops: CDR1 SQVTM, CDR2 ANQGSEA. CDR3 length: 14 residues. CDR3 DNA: TGCAGCGTCGGGGCGGTCCTACTGCCCTCTGAAGCTTTCTTT. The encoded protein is CSVGAVLLPSEAFF.

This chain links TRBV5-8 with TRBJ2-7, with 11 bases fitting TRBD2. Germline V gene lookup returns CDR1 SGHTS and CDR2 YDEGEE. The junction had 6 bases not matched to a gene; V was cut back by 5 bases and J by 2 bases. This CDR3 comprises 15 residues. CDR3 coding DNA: TGTGCCAGCAGTTTAGCGGGAGGGCTTACCTACGAGCAGTACTTC. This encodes CASSLAGGLTYEQYF.

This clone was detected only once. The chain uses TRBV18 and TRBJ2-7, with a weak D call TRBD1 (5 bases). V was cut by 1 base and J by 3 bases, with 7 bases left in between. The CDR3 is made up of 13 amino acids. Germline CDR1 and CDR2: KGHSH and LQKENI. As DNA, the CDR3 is TGTGCCAGCTCACCACTAGACAGCTACGAGCAGTACTTC. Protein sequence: CASSPLDSYEQYF.

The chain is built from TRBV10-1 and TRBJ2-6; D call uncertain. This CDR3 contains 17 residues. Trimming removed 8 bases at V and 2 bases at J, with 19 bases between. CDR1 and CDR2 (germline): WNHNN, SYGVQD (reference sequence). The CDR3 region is CASGWRRKAPGANVLTF. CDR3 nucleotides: TGCGCCAGCGGGTGGCGGCGAAAAGCCCCTGGGGCCAACGTCCTGACTTTC.

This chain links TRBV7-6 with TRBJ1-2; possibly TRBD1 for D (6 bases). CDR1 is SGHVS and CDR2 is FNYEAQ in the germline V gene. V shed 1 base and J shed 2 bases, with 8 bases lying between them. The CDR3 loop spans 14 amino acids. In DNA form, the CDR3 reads TGTGCCAGCAGCTTAGGCAGGGGAAACTATGGCTACACCTTC. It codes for CASSLGRGNYGYTF.

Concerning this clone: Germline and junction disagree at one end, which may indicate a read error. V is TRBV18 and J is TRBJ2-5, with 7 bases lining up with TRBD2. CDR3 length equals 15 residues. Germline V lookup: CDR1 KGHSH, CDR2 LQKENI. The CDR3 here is CASSPPVPGGETQYF. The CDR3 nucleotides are TGTGCCAGCTCCCCACCAGTTCCGGGAGGAGAGACCCAGTACTTC.

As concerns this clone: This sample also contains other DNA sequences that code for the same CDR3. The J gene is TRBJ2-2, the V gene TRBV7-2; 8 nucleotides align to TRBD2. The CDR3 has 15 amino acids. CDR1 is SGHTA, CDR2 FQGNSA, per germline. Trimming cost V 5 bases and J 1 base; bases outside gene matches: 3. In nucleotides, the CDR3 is TGTGCCAGCAGCCTAACTAGCGGGAACACCGGGGAGCTGTTTTTT. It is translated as CASSLTSGNTGELFF.

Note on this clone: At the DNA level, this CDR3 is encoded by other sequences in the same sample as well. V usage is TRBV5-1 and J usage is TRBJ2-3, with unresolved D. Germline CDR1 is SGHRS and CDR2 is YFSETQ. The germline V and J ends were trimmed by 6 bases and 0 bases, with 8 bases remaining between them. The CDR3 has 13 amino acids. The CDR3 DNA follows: TGCGCCAGCAACCGAGATAGCACAGATACGCAGTATTTT. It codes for CASNRDSTDTQYF.

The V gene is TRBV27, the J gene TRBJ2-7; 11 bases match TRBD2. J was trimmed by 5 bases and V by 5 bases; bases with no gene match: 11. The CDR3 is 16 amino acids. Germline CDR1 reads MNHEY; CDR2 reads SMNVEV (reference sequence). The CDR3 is CASSRTVAGGPHEQYF. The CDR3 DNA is TGTGCCAGCAGTAGAACCGTAGCGGGAGGGCCCCACGAGCAGTACTTC.

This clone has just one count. CDR3 in DNA: TGTGCCAGCAGTGAAGGAGGGGGATTAGGAGTGTTTAATGAAAAACTGTTTTTT. Amino acid sequence: CASSEGGGLGVFNEKLFF. The chain combines TRBV6-1 with TRBJ1-4, with a possible D match to TRBD1 (6 bases). V gave up 1 base and J gave up 4 bases, with 19 bases separating them. CDR1 and CDR2 (germline): MNHNS, SASEGT. The CDR3 length is 18 residues.

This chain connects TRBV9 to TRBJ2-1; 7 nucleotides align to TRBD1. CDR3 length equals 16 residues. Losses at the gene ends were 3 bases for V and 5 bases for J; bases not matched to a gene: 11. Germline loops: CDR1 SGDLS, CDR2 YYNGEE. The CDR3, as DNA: TGTGCCAGCAGCGCCTCACTCCGGGACAGCCACAATGAGCAGTTCTTC. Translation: CASSASLRDSHNEQFF.

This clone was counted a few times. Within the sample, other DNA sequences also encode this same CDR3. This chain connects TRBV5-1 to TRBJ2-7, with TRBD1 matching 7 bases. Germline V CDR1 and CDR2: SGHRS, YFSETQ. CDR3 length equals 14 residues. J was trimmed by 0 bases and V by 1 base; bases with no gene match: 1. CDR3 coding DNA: TGCGCCAGCAGCTTGACAGGGGACTCCTACGAGCAGTACTTC. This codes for CASSLTGDSYEQYF. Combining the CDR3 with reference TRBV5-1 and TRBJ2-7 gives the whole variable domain KAGVTQTPRYLIKTRGQQVTLSCSPISGHRSVSWYQQTPGQGLQFLFEYFSETQRNKGNFPGRFSGRQFSNSRSEMNVSTLELGDSALYLCASSLTGDSYEQYFGPGTRLTVT.

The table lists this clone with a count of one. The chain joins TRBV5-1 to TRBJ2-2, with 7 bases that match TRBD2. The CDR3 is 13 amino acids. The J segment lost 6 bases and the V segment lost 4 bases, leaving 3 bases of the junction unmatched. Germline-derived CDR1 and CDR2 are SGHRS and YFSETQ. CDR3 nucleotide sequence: TGCGCCAGCAGCGTGACTAGCTCCGGGGAGCTGTTTTTT. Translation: CASSVTSSGELFF.

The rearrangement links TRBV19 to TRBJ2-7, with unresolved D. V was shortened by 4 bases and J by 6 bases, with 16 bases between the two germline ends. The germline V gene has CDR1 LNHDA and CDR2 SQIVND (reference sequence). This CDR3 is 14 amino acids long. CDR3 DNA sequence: TGTGCCAGTAGTACGACCTTTTTATTGAGCGAGCAGTACTTC. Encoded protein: CASSTTFLLSEQYF. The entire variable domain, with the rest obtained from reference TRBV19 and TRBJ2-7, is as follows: DGGITQSPKYLFRKEGQNVTLSCEQNLNHDAMYWYRQDPGQGLRLIYYSQIVNDFQKGDIAEGYSVSREKKESFPLTVTSAQKNPTAFYLCASSTTFLLSEQYFGPGTRLTVT.